These 27 T cell receptor beta chains came from one sample sequenced in a study of T cell responses to AZD1222 COVID-19 vaccine (dated by TCRdb to about 2021). The library was generated by the immunoSEQ multiplex PCR assay. Here the immuneACCESS table is served through TCRdb, limited to in-frame sequences with V and J called. Missing clones are a known gap in these copies; in checked studies unresolved V genes cover under half, and the rest lacks a known reason. The sample has 130,000 or so clones on record, roughly 86% of them singletons. 12% of the sample comes from the top ten. What this sample's time point label stands for: baseline before first vaccination. The sequences come from peripheral blood, collected on day 0 of AZD1222 vaccination. The receptors were sampled from an adult in good health.

This chain joins TRBV7-2 and TRBJ1-1; no clear D gene. Germline CDR1 and CDR2: SGHTA and FQGNSA. This CDR3 region has 13 residues. Trimming pared 0 bases from V and 8 bases from J, leaving 10 bases between. CDR3 bases: TGTGCCAGCAGCTTAGCGAGGCAGACCGAAGCTTTCTTT. Translating gives CASSLARQTEAFF.

This chain links TRBV5-4 with TRBJ1-2; no definite D call. Deletions cut 3 bases from V and 0 bases from J, with 15 bases between. The CDR3 is made up of 16 amino acids. Germline values: CDR1 SGHNT, CDR2 YYREEE (reference sequence). The CDR3, as DNA: TGTGCCAGCAGCTCACCTCGGATTTCTTCTAACTATGGCTACACCTTC. Its protein product is CASSSPRISSNYGYTF. The full variable domain, its missing parts supplied by reference TRBV5-4 and TRBJ1-2, is ETGVTQSPTHLIKTRGQQVTLRCSSQSGHNTVSWYQQALGQGPQFIFQYYREEENGRGNFPPRFSGLQFPNYSSELNVNALELDDSALYLCASSSPRISSNYGYTFGSGTRLTVV.

The table lists this clone with a count of one. This rearrangement joins TRBV10-3 to TRBJ2-7; no clear D. This CDR3 is 14 amino acids long. V was clipped by 5 bases and J by 2 bases, with 13 bases between them. Germline V gene sequence: CDR1 ENHRY, CDR2 SYGVKD. CDR3 loop: CAISPTDGPYEQYF. CDR3 nucleotide sequence: TGTGCCATCAGTCCGACCGATGGGCCCTACGAGCAGTACTTC.

The chain links TRBV5-1 to TRBJ2-2; possibly TRBD1 or TRBD2 for D (5 bases each). The CDR3 spans 15 residues. Trimming removed 0 bases at V and 6 bases at J, with 12 bases between. Germline lookup yields CDR1 SGHRS and CDR2 YFSETQ. The CDR3 here is CASSLGSGTAGELFF. In nucleotides, the CDR3 is TGCGCCAGCAGCTTGGGGTCCGGGACGGCCGGGGAGCTGTTTTTT.

The chain has TRBV30 and TRBJ2-3; D may be TRBD1 or TRBD2 (6 bases each). This CDR3 has 13 amino acids. The V gene lost 2 bases and the J gene lost 4 bases, with 10 bases spanning the gap. Germline V gene data show CDR1 as GTSNPN and CDR2 as SVGIG (reference sequence). The CDR3 is CAWSYRGPDTQYF. CDR3 nucleotides: TGTGCCTGGAGTTACCGGGGGCCAGATACGCAGTATTTT.

The chain uses TRBV12-3 or TRBV12-4 and TRBJ1-1; 7 nucleotides agree with TRBD1. This CDR3 region has 12 residues. Losses at the gene ends were 4 bases for V and 8 bases for J; bases not matched to a gene: 4. The CDR3 region is CASSYGQVEAFF. The CDR3, as DNA: TGTGCCAGCAGTTACGGACAGGTAGAAGCTTTCTTT.

The chain combines TRBV12-3 or TRBV12-4 with TRBJ2-1; possible D gene TRBD2, 5 bases. Trimming shortened V by 2 bases and J by 12 bases, and 11 bases separated the two germline ends. The CDR3 is 12 amino acids. CDR3 protein: CASSLTRGGQFF. The CDR3, as DNA: TGTGCCAGCAGTTTAACCCGGGGTGGGCAGTTCTTC.

In nucleotides, the CDR3 is TGTGCCAGCAGCTTGGCCGGGACAGGGGGTTCACCCCTCCACTTT. Encoded protein: CASSLAGTGGSPLHF. This chain connects TRBV5-4 to TRBJ1-6, with TRBD1 matching over 11 bases. V lost 0 bases and J lost 9; bases outside the gene matches: 2. The germline V gene encodes CDR1 SGHNT and CDR2 YYREEE (reference sequence). The CDR3 extends over 15 amino acids.

The CDR3 region is CASSYVNRISHDTQYF. CDR3 DNA sequence: TGTGCCAGCAGTTATGTGAACAGGATATCACATGATACGCAGTATTTT. The rearrangement links TRBV6-6 to TRBJ2-3; a possible D gene is TRBD1 (5 bases). In germline, CDR1 is MNHNY, CDR2 SVGAGI (reference sequence). Between the trimmed V and J ends, which lost 3 bases and 6 bases, there was a span of 19 bases. The length of the CDR3 is 16 residues.

The V gene is TRBV28, the J gene TRBJ2-5; a possible D gene is TRBD1 (6 bases). With 5 bases removed from V and 5 bases from J, the gap between germline ends came to 15 bases. CDR3 length: 14 residues. Germline-derived CDR1 and CDR2 are MDHEN and SYDVKM. CDR3 in amino acids: CASSQQGIRETQYF. As DNA, the CDR3 is TGTGCCAGCAGTCAGCAGGGGATTCGCGAGACCCAGTACTTC.

This rearrangement joins TRBV4-3 to TRBJ2-1; 9 bases line up with TRBD2. This CDR3 spans 16 amino acids. Germline CDR1 LGHNA, CDR2 YSLEER. V gave up 0 bases and J gave up 6 bases; unmatched junction bases: 6. CDR3 bases: TGCGCCAGCAGCCAAGATGGGCTAGCGGGGTCCAATGAGCAGTTCTTC. This encodes CASSQDGLAGSNEQFF.

The CDR3 region is CASSLAHRKNTGELFF. The CDR3 bases are TGTGCCAGCAGCTTAGCTCATAGGAAGAACACCGGGGAGCTGTTTTTT. This chain joins TRBV7-9 and TRBJ2-2, with D uncertain. V was clipped by 0 bases and J by 1 base, with 9 bases between them. This CDR3 has 16 residues. Germline V lookup: CDR1 SEHNR, CDR2 FQNEAQ (reference sequence).

CDR3 coding DNA: TGTGCCAGCACCACCGACAGTTACTATGGCTACACCTTC. This translates into CASTTDSYYGYTF. This chain connects TRBV2 to TRBJ1-2; TRBD1 is a possible D gene (5 bases). There are 13 residues in the CDR3. CDR1 SNHLY and CDR2 FYNNEI come from the germline V gene. With 7 bases removed from V and 3 bases from J, the gap between germline ends came to 12 bases. The full variable domain, rest sourced from reference TRBV2 and TRBJ1-2, is EPEVTQTPSHQVTQMGQEVILRCVPISNHLYFYWYRQILGQKVEFLVSFYNNEISEKSEIFDDQFSVERPDGSNFTLKIRSTKLEDSAMYFCASTTDSYYGYTFGSGTRLTVV.

The rearrangement links TRBV19 to TRBJ1-5; unclear D gene. The length of the CDR3 is 14 residues. Trimming cost V 5 bases and J 0 bases, with 8 bases left between them. CDR1 LNHDA and CDR2 SQIVND come from the germline V gene (reference sequence). The CDR3: CASSLTYSNQPQHF. The CDR3 DNA follows: TGTGCCAGTAGTCTGACGTATAGCAATCAGCCCCAGCATTTT.

V usage is TRBV24-1 and J usage is TRBJ2-5, with D unclear. Germline V gene sequence: CDR1 KGHDR, CDR2 SFDVKD. V was shortened by 1 base and J by 1 base, with 15 bases between the two germline ends. There are 17 residues in the CDR3. The CDR3 loop reads CATSDFISDLPQETQYF. CDR3 coding DNA: TGTGCCACCAGTGATTTTATATCAGACTTACCCCAAGAGACCCAGTACTTC.

This chain links TRBV7-2 with TRBJ2-7; a weak D match, TRBD1 (6 bases). V was cut by 5 bases and J by 3 bases, with 14 bases left in between. The length of the CDR3 is 14 residues. CDR1 and CDR2 from the germline V gene are SGHTA and FQGNSA. The CDR3 reads CASSRRTESYEQYF. The CDR3 DNA reads as TGTGCCAGCAGCCGCCGGACAGAAAGCTACGAGCAGTACTTC.

The chain recombines TRBV7-2 with TRBJ2-1; 7 positions match TRBD1. Germline V lookup: CDR1 SGHTA, CDR2 FQGNSA. The CDR3 totals 12 residues. V gave up 0 bases and J gave up 15 bases; unmatched junction bases: 5. The CDR3 DNA sequence: TGTGCCAGCAGCTTAGCGTTGGGACAGCTGTTCTTC. Amino acids: CASSLALGQLFF.

The V and J genes are TRBV4-1 and TRBJ1-3, with TRBD1 identical over 7 bases. Trimming cost V 2 bases and J 1 base; bases outside gene matches: 5. The CDR3 runs to 16 residues. Germline V lookup: CDR1 MGHRA, CDR2 YSYEKL. CDR3 residues: CASSQWSGGSGNTIYF. CDR3 DNA: TGCGCCAGCAGCCAATGGTCAGGGGGGTCTGGAAACACCATATATTTT.

The V gene is TRBV18, the J gene TRBJ2-5; D ambiguous. Germline V gene data show CDR1 as KGHSH and CDR2 as LQKENI. This CDR3 comprises 12 residues. V lost 1 base, J lost 5 bases, and 5 bases lay in between. DNA for the CDR3: TGTGCCAGCTCACCACAAAGGGAGACCCAGTACTTC. Translation gives CASSPQRETQYF.

V gene TRBV5-4 combines with J gene TRBJ2-2; TRBD2 matches at 8 bases. V was pared by 0 bases and J by 1 base, with 5 bases of the junction left unmatched. The CDR3 consists of 17 residues. Germline lookup yields CDR1 SGHNT and CDR2 YYREEE (reference sequence). CDR3 sequence: CASSLVGGRRNTGELFF. As DNA, the CDR3 is TGTGCCAGCAGCTTGGTAGGCGGGAGGAGGAACACCGGGGAGCTGTTTTTT. Filled out from reference TRBV5-4 and TRBJ2-2, the complete variable domain reads ETGVTQSPTHLIKTRGQQVTLRCSSQSGHNTVSWYQQALGQGPQFIFQYYREEENGRGNFPPRFSGLQFPNYSSELNVNALELDDSALYLCASSLVGGRRNTGELFFGEGSRLTVL.

With regard to this clone: The identical CDR3 is also encoded by other nucleotide sequences in the sample. The rearrangement joins TRBV3-1 (or the pseudogene TRBV3-2) to TRBJ2-2; D not resolved. Germline CDR1 reads LGHDT; CDR2 reads YNNKEL (reference sequence). This CDR3 region has 14 residues. V lost 1 base and J lost 1, with 4 bases in between. The DNA of the CDR3 is TGTGCCAGCAGCCAAGGCGGGAACACCGGGGAGCTGTTTTTT. Amino acids: CASSQGGNTGELFF.

This clone was recorded once. The V and J genes are TRBV7-8 and TRBJ1-2; the match to TRBD1 covers 8 bases. This CDR3 region has 15 residues. Germline V gene lookup returns CDR1 SGHVS and CDR2 FQNEAQ. Trimming cost V 6 bases and J 2 bases; bases outside gene matches: 8. CDR3 amino acids: CASSQPWTGNYGYTF. The CDR3 DNA reads TGTGCCAGCAGTCAACCCTGGACAGGGAACTATGGCTACACCTTC.

The chain's CDR3 is CASSLTTVQGGYEQYF. The CDR3 DNA reads TGCGCCAGCAGCTTGACGACGGTCCAAGGGGGTTACGAGCAGTACTTC. The V call is TRBV5-1, the J call TRBJ2-7; a weak D match, TRBD1 (6 bases). V was cut by 1 base and J by 4 bases, with 18 bases left in between. CDR3 size: 16 residues. Germline CDR1 and CDR2: SGHRS and YFSETQ.

The chain recombines TRBV7-3 with TRBJ2-3, with a possible D match to TRBD2 (6 bases). CDR1 SGHTA and CDR2 FQGTGA come from the germline V gene. CDR3 length: 14 residues. Trimming took off 2 bases at V and 5 bases at J, with 11 bases between the two ends. CDR3 DNA: TGTGCCAGCAGCTTATCGGGAGCTGGAGATACGCAGTATTTT. Its translation: CASSLSGAGDTQYF.

This chain joins TRBV4-1 and TRBJ2-2, with D maybe TRBD2 (6 bases). This CDR3 comprises 18 residues. V lost 1 base and J lost 8, with 23 bases in between. Germline values: CDR1 MGHRA, CDR2 YSYEKL. The CDR3 region is CASSQATPAPGVGGELFF. CDR3 DNA: TGCGCCAGCAGCCAAGCCACCCCGGCCCCGGGGGTTGGGGGGGAGCTGTTTTTT.

The J gene is TRBJ1-1, the V gene TRBV3-1 (or the pseudogene TRBV3-2), with D possibly being TRBD1 (6 bases). The CDR3 has 14 amino acids. V gave up 3 bases and J gave up 5 bases, with 13 bases separating them. Per germline, CDR1 LGHDT and CDR2 YNNKEL (reference sequence). DNA for the CDR3: TGTGCCAGCAGCCAGGGTCAGGGGAGGACTGAAGCTTTCTTT. This codes for CASSQGQGRTEAFF.

The chain combines TRBV5-6 with TRBJ2-7; 10 bases are shared with TRBD1. The CDR3 covers 13 residues. Trimming at V came to 4 bases and at J to 5 bases, leaving 3 bases not matched to a gene. Per the germline V gene, CDR1 is SGHDT and CDR2 is YYEEEE. The CDR3 reads CASSPGQGDEQYF. The CDR3 coding sequence is TGTGCCAGCAGCCCTGGACAGGGGGACGAGCAGTACTTC. Drawing the rest from reference TRBV5-6 and TRBJ2-7, the complete variable domain is DAGVTQSPTHLIKTRGQQVTLRCSPKSGHDTVSWYQQALGQGPQFIFQYYEEEERQRGNFPDRFSGHQFPNYSSELNVNALLLGDSALYLCASSPGQGDEQYFGPGTRLTVT.